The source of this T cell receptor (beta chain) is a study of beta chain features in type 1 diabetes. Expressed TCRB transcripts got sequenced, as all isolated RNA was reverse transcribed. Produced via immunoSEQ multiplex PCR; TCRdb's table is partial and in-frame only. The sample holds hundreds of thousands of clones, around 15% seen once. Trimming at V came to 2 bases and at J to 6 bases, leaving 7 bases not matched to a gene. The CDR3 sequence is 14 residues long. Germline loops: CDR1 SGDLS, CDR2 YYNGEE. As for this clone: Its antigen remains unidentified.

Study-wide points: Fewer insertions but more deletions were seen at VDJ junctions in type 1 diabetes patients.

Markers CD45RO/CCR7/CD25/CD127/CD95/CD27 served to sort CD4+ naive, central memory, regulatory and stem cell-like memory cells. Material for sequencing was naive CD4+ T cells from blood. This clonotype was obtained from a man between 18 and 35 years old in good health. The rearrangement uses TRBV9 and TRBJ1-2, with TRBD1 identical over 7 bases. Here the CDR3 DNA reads TGTGCCAGCAGCGTTCCAGGGGGGAGCGATGGCTACACCTTC. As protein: CASSVPGGSDGYTF.